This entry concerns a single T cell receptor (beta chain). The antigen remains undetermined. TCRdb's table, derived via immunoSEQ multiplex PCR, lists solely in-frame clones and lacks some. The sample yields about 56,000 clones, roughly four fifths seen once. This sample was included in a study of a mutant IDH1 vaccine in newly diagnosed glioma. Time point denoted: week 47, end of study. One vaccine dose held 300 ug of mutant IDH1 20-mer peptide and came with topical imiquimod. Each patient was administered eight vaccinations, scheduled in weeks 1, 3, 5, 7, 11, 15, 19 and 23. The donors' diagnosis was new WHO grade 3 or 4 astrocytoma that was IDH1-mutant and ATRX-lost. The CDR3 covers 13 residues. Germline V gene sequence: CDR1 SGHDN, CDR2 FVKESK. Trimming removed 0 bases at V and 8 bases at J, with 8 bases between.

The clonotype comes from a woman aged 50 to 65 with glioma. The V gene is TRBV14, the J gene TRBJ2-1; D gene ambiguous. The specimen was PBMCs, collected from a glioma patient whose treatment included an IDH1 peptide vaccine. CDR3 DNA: TGTGCCAGCAGCCAAGATCTGGGCTATGAGCAGTTCTTC. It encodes CASSQDLGYEQFF.